Listed below are T cell receptor beta chains from one sample, sequenced in a study of blood T cell repertoires in COVID-19. TCRdb's table, derived via immunoSEQ multiplex PCR, lists solely in-frame clones and lacks some. Here the sample spans some 170,000 clones, over 80% being singletons. Sequencing was performed on peripheral blood. These receptors all come from an older woman with acute or convalescent COVID-19. Both conserved end residues are part of each CDR3. A D gene is named only where the DNA matches it firmly. Expanded clones are given a class, and other clones once, few, many or no size at all.

>TRBV5-1|TRBJ2-1|TRBD2|NA
TGCGCCAGCCAGGCAGCGGGGCCGTCCAATGAGCAGTTCTTC
CASQAAGPSNEQFF
>TRBV7-2|TRBJ1-2|NA|NA
TGTGCCAGCAGCTTAATTCAGGGTGGTAACTATGGCTACACCTTC
CASSLIQGGNYGYTF
>TRBV28|TRBJ1-6|TRBD1|NA
TGTGCCAGCGGTTCACAGGGGGCGACCGCCTATAATTCACCCCTCCACTTT
CASGSQGATAYNSPLHF
>TRBV28|TRBJ1-1|TRBD1|NA
TGTGCCAGCGGCGACAGGGGGCGCGTCTCCAGCACTGAAGCTTTCTTT
CASGDRGRVSSTEAFF
>TRBV7-2|TRBJ1-3|NA|NA
TGTGCCAGCAGCTTAGCGATCGGAGGCTCTGGAAACACCATATATTTT
CASSLAIGGSGNTIYF
>TRBV28|TRBJ2-5|TRBD1|NA
TGTGCCAGCAGTCCTCCGGGACAGCAAGAGACCCAGTACTTC
CASSPPGQQETQYF
>TRBV28|TRBJ2-4|TRBD1|NA
TGTGCCAGCAGCGATACCAGGGGGCGCAGCATTCAGTACTTC
CASSDTRGRSIQYF
>TRBV3-1/TRBV3-2|TRBJ1-3|NA|once
TGTGCCAGCAGCCAAGCAGGGGCTGGAAACACCATATATTTT
CASSQAGAGNTIYF
>TRBV11-2|TRBJ2-1|TRBD2|NA
TGTGCCAGCAGCCCTAGCGGGGGGGCCCGGGATGAGCAGTTCTTC
CASSPSGGARDEQFF
>TRBV29-1|TRBJ2-2|NA|NA
TGCAGCGGTCTGGGGCCGAACACCGGGGAGCTGTTTTTT
CSGLGPNTGELFF
>TRBV28|TRBJ2-1|TRBD2|NA
TGTGCCAGCAGTTTCTCTAGCGGGAGGGGTGAGCAGTTCTTC
CASSFSSGRGEQFF
>TRBV5-6|TRBJ2-7|NA|NA
TGTGCCAGCAGCTCCCTCAGGACAGGGACTATCGAGCAGTACTTC
CASSSLRTGTIEQYF
>TRBV2|TRBJ2-3|NA|NA
TGTGCCAGCAGTGAGGACAAAGGCGGTACGCAGTATTTT
CASSEDKGGTQYF
>TRBV30|TRBJ2-7|NA|NA
TGTGCCTGGAGTATGGGGGCCTCCTACGAGCAGTACTTC
CAWSMGASYEQYF
>TRBV30|TRBJ1-5|TRBD1|once
TGTGCCTGGACCGCAGGGGGCGGTCAGCCCCAGCATTTT
CAWTAGGGQPQHF
>TRBV9|TRBJ2-7|NA|NA
TGTGCCAGCAGGGGAGGCGGAACCTACGAGCAGTACTTC
CASRGGGTYEQYF
>TRBV10-2|TRBJ2-5|NA|NA
TGCGCCAGCAGTGGAAGTCGGGGGGAGACCCAGTACTTC
CASSGSRGETQYF
>TRBV28|TRBJ2-1|TRBD2|NA
TGTGCCAGCAGGAAGGGGCCACTAGCGGGATTATACAATGAGCAGTTCTTC
CASRKGPLAGLYNEQFF
>TRBV7-9|TRBJ2-3|TRBD1|NA
TGTGCCAGCAGCGGACAGGGATCTAGCACAGATACGCAGTATTTT
CASSGQGSSTDTQYF
>TRBV7-9|TRBJ1-6|NA|NA
TGTGCCAGCAGCTTACCTAAGGCAGCGAGCTCCTATAATTCACCCCTCCACTTT
CASSLPKAASSYNSPLHF
>TRBV12-3/TRBV12-4|TRBJ1-2|NA|NA
TGTGCCAGCAGTTTACGGGGGGGCTATGGCTACACCTTC
CASSLRGGYGYTF
>TRBV7-2|TRBJ2-1|TRBD2|once
TGTGCCAGCAGCACCCTGGGGGGGCGGGGGGTTTACAATGAGCAGTTCTTC
CASSTLGGRGVYNEQFF
>TRBV3-1/TRBV3-2|TRBJ2-7|TRBD2|NA
TGTGCCAGCAGACGTAGCGGGGGGGATGAGCAGTACTTC
CASRRSGGDEQYF
>TRBV28|TRBJ1-1|NA|NA
TGTGCCAGTAGAGAGACTGAAGCTTTCTTT
CASRETEAFF
>TRBV30|TRBJ2-5|TRBD2|NA
TGTGCCTGGAGTGTTAGCGGGGGATTCCAAGAGACCCAGTACTTC
CAWSVSGGFQETQYF
>TRBV4-2|TRBJ2-2|TRBD2|NA
TGTGCCAGCCGCCTCGAACTAGCGGGGGAGCTTAGCACCGGGGAGCTGTTTTTT
CASRLELAGELSTGELFF
>TRBV9|TRBJ1-4|NA|NA
TGTGCCAGCAGCCCCCGCTCGGGGGTATTTGAAGAAAAACTGTTTTTT
CASSPRSGVFEEKLFF
>TRBV3-1/TRBV3-2|TRBJ1-1|TRBD1|NA
TGTGCCAGCAGCCTTTTAGCACCTCGGGACAGGGGTGCCACTGAAGCTTTCTTT
CASSLLAPRDRGATEAFF
>TRBV11-2|TRBJ2-2|TRBD2|NA
TGTGCCACCCAGGGACTACTAACCGGGGAGCTGTTTTTT
CATQGLLTGELFF
>TRBV29-1|TRBJ1-1|NA|NA
TGCAGCGTTGTGGGAGTAGAAGCTTTCTTT
CSVVGVEAFF
>TRBV13|TRBJ1-2|NA|NA
TGTGCCAGCAGCTACGGTGCCACCTATGGCTACACCTTC
CASSYGATYGYTF
>TRBV29-1|TRBJ1-2|TRBD1|NA
TGCAGCGTCGTACCGCCGACAGGGGTCCATGGCTACACCTTC
CSVVPPTGVHGYTF
>TRBV4-3|TRBJ1-3|TRBD1|NA
TGCGCCAGCAGCCAAGATATCGGCACAGGGGTTGGAAACACCATATATTTT
CASSQDIGTGVGNTIYF
>TRBV19|TRBJ2-5|TRBD2|NA
TGTGCCAGTACCGCTGGGGTAGCGGGGGTCGGTGAGACCCAGTACTTC
CASTAGVAGVGETQYF
>TRBV7-9|TRBJ2-3|TRBD2|NA
TGTGCCAGCAGCTTAGCAGCGGGGGCTGCTAGCACAGATACGCAGTATTTT
CASSLAAGAASTDTQYF
>TRBV6-5|TRBJ2-1|NA|few
TGTGCCAGCAGTTACGATGACAGGCTTAGAAACAATGAGCAGTTCTTC
CASSYDDRLRNNEQFF
>TRBV3-1/TRBV3-2|TRBJ1-1|NA|NA
TGTGCCAGCAGCCCCACTGGACTCAGTGAAGCTTTCTTT
CASSPTGLSEAFF
>TRBV30|TRBJ2-2|TRBD1|NA
TGTGCCTGGAGTAGGCTGACAGGGGGCTCCGGGGAGCTGTTTTTT
CAWSRLTGGSGELFF
>TRBV5-1|TRBJ2-7|TRBD2|NA
TGCGCCAGCAGTCCCTCCCCCGGACTAGCGGGAACCAGCGAGCAGTACTTC
CASSPSPGLAGTSEQYF
>TRBV19|TRBJ2-1|TRBD2|NA
TGTGCCAGTAGTACCCGGCCGGGACTAGCCCACAATGAGCAGTTCTTC
CASSTRPGLAHNEQFF
>TRBV6-2/TRBV6-3|TRBJ1-2|NA|NA
TGTGCCAGCAGTTACCGGAGAGGGGGAACCCATGGCTACACCTTC
CASSYRRGGTHGYTF
>TRBV5-4|TRBJ2-7|NA|NA
TGTGCCAGCAGCCGGCGGGACAGATACTCCTACGAGCAGTACTTC
CASSRRDRYSYEQYF
>TRBV6-2/TRBV6-3|TRBJ2-7|NA|NA
TGTGCCAGCAGTTACGGGCCAGGGCCCATTGGCGAGCAGTACTTC
CASSYGPGPIGEQYF
>TRBV19|TRBJ2-3|NA|NA
TGTGCCAGTAGTATGTTTGTGGAGGATACGCAGTATTTT
CASSMFVEDTQYF
>TRBV3-1/TRBV3-2|TRBJ1-2|NA|NA
TGTGCCAGCATACGGAGTTACCGGGACAAATCTAACTATGGCTACACCTTC
CASIRSYRDKSNYGYTF
>TRBV18|TRBJ2-5|NA|NA
TGTGCCAGCTCATTACGCGGGGAAGAGACCCAGTACTTC
CASSLRGEETQYF
>TRBV3-1/TRBV3-2|TRBJ2-7|TRBD1|NA
TGTGCCAGCAGCACCCGGACAGGGCTATCCTACGAGCAGTACTTC
CASSTRTGLSYEQYF